This is a list of T cell receptor beta chains from one sample in a study of T cell responses to AZD1222 COVID-19 vaccine. The repertoire was sequenced with immunoSEQ multiplex PCR; TCRdb's copy has only in-frame clones and lacks some. The table lists around 160,000 clones, around 89% of them singletons. The material was peripheral blood, obtained on day 0 of AZD1222 vaccination. These TCRs come from an adult in good health. CDR3s include the opening cysteine and the closing phenylalanine or tryptophan. The order of the fields is J gene, clone size, V gene, CDR3 length, D gene, CDR3 DNA, CDR3 protein. A D gene is named only where the DNA matches it firmly. Clone size is shown for a subset of rows, as once, few, many or a class of expanded clone.

TRBJ1-4,-,TRBV5-1,14,-,TGCGCCAGCAGCTTCCACAGCCTTAATGAAAAACTGTTTTTT,CASSFHSLNEKLFF
TRBJ2-1,-,TRBV9,16,TRBD2,TGTGCCAGCAGCGAGACTAGCGGGGTCTCCTACAATGAGCAGTTCTTC,CASSETSGVSYNEQFF
TRBJ1-4,-,TRBV21-1,23,-,TGTGCCAGCAGCAAAGGTGGCAGGGGGGACTTTGAGACCGAAACAGTACAAAATGAAAAACTGTTTTTT,CASSKGGRGDFETETVQNEKLFF
TRBJ2-7,few,TRBV3-1/TRBV3-2,16,TRBD2,TGTGCCAGCAGCCAAGCAACTAGCGGGAGGCTGAACGAGCAGTACTTC,CASSQATSGRLNEQYF
TRBJ2-7,-,TRBV10-1,18,TRBD2,TGCGCCAGCAGTGCGCCTAGCGGGCCGAGAGTTAAACCCTACGAGCAGTACTTC,CASSAPSGPRVKPYEQYF
TRBJ2-3,-,TRBV19,15,TRBD2,TGTGCCAGTAGTATTAGCGGGAGGCCGGGCGATACGCAGTATTTT,CASSISGRPGDTQYF
TRBJ1-1,-,TRBV19,14,-,TGTGCCAGTAGTGGCAGACGGGAGAGAACTGAAGCTTTCTTT,CASSGRRERTEAFF
TRBJ1-2,-,TRBV24-1,14,TRBD1,TGTGCCACCAGTGGTCCGGGACAGGGCTATGGCTACACCTTC,CATSGPGQGYGYTF
TRBJ1-6,-,TRBV27,16,-,TGTGCCAGCAGTTTAGAGGGCGTTGCTTATAATTCACCCCTCCACTTT,CASSLEGVAYNSPLHF
TRBJ2-1,-,TRBV7-2,14,-,TGTGCCAGCAGCTTAGATGGATCCCGCAATGAGCAGTTCTTC,CASSLDGSRNEQFF
TRBJ2-5,-,TRBV4-3,15,TRBD1,TGCGCCAGCAGCCACGGGACAGGGGGCTTGGAGACCCAGTACTTC,CASSHGTGGLETQYF
TRBJ1-2,once,TRBV28,15,-,-,CASSSSTGDVYGYTF
TRBJ2-1,-,TRBV30,14,-,TGTGCCTGGAGACCCTCAGCGGAGGGCGGTGAGCAGTTCTTC,CAWRPSAEGGEQFF
TRBJ1-6,-,TRBV27,13,-,TGTGCCAGCAGTTTTCGAGCAGGCTCACCCCTCCACTTT,CASSFRAGSPLHF
TRBJ1-2,-,TRBV24-1,13,-,TGTGCCACCAGTGCGGGGCTAGTATCTGGCTACACCTTC,CATSAGLVSGYTF
TRBJ2-7,-,TRBV6-5,12,-,TGTGCCAGCAGTTACCGCACCTACGAGCAGTACTTC,CASSYRTYEQYF
TRBJ2-7,-,TRBV6-6,13,TRBD1,TGTGCCAGCAGTAGACAGGGGGAATACGAGCAGTACTTC,CASSRQGEYEQYF
TRBJ1-2,once,TRBV25-1,14,-,TGTGCCAGCAGTGAATCGTGGGTTGTGAATGGCTACACCTTC,CASSESWVVNGYTF
TRBJ2-7,-,TRBV5-1,14,TRBD1,TGCGCCAGCAGCTGGGGGACAGGTTCGGCCGAGCAGTACTTC,CASSWGTGSAEQYF
TRBJ1-2,-,TRBV5-1,13,-,TGCGCCAGCAGCACCCAAGGGGAGGAAGGCTACACCTTC,CASSTQGEEGYTF
TRBJ1-5,-,TRBV5-6,15,-,TGTGCCAGCAGCTTCGGACGGGGCCTGAATCAGCCCCAGCATTTT,CASSFGRGLNQPQHF
TRBJ1-4,-,TRBV24-1,14,-,TGTGCCACCAGTGATAACAGGGAAAAAGAAAAACTGTTTTTT,CATSDNREKEKLFF
TRBJ1-2,-,TRBV28,14,TRBD1,TGTGCCAGCAGTTCCCGGACAGGGGCCTATGGCTACACCTTC,CASSSRTGAYGYTF
TRBJ1-6,-,TRBV15,14,TRBD1,TGTGCCACCAGCAGGCGACAGGGGAATTCACCCCTCCACTTT,CATSRRQGNSPLHF
TRBJ2-5,few,TRBV6-5,13,-,TGTGCCAGCAGCCCGTCCCTCAGGGAGACCCAGTACTTC,CASSPSLRETQYF
TRBJ2-5,many,TRBV6-2/TRBV6-3,15,TRBD1,TGTGCCAGCAGTCCGGGACAGGGGCACCAAGAGACCCAGTACTTC,CASSPGQGHQETQYF
TRBJ1-6,-,TRBV19,13,-,TGTGCCAGTGGGTTCGATTTTAATTCACCCCTCCACTTT,CASGFDFNSPLHF
TRBJ1-3,-,TRBV7-2,14,-,TGTGCCAGCAGTCGTAAGGGTACTGGAAACACCATATATTTT,CASSRKGTGNTIYF
TRBJ2-3,-,TRBV30,13,-,TGTGCCTGGTCGGGTATATCCACAGATACGCAGTATTTT,CAWSGISTDTQYF
TRBJ1-2,once,TRBV10-2,15,TRBD1,TGCGCCAGCAGTGTTTGGGGACAGGGGTCTTCTGGCTACACCTTC,CASSVWGQGSSGYTF
TRBJ2-7,-,TRBV27,13,-,TGTGCCAGCAGTTTATCACCCGCCTACGAGCAGTACTTC,CASSLSPAYEQYF
TRBJ1-5,once,TRBV19,13,-,TGTGCCAGTAGTATAGATCACCAGCAGCCCCAGCATTTT,CASSIDHQQPQHF
TRBJ2-6,-,TRBV7-2,17,TRBD2,TGTGCCAGCAGCTTATCGCTAGCGGGGGGTGGGGCCAACGTCCTGACTTTC,CASSLSLAGGGANVLTF
TRBJ1-4,-,TRBV7-9,14,-,TGTGCCAGCAGCCCGGGACAATCAGGCGAAAAACTGTTTTTT,CASSPGQSGEKLFF
TRBJ2-4,-,TRBV9,15,-,TGTGCCAGCAGCGTACAACCGGACGGGGCGAGCATTCAGTACTTC,CASSVQPDGASIQYF
TRBJ2-7,-,TRBV27,16,-,TGTGCCAGCAGCTACGGTGGGTCAGGAAACAACTACGAGCAGTACTTC,CASSYGGSGNNYEQYF
TRBJ2-1,-,TRBV28,14,TRBD2,TGTGCCAGCAGGAGACTAGCGGGGACCAATGAGCAGTTCTTC,CASRRLAGTNEQFF
TRBJ2-5,-,TRBV6-5,13,TRBD1,TGTGCCAGCAGACGACAGGGTCTTAAGACCCAGTACTTC,CASRRQGLKTQYF
TRBJ1-2,-,TRBV4-1,20,-,TGCGCCAGCAGCCGCGTTCCTTCAGCCCCCCGCCAGACAGTGGAGTTTGGCTACACCTTC,CASSRVPSAPRQTVEFGYTF
TRBJ2-5,-,TRBV6-2/TRBV6-3,13,-,TGTGCCAGCAGTTACTCGGGGACGGAGACCCAGTACTTC,CASSYSGTETQYF
TRBJ2-2,once,TRBV21-1,15,-,TGTGCCAGCACCCGACAGGGGCGCGACGCCGGGGAGCTGTTTTTT,CASTRQGRDAGELFF
TRBJ2-4,-,TRBV27,14,-,TGTGCCAGCAGTTCCCGTGGAGGGATGAACATTCAGTACTTC,CASSSRGGMNIQYF
TRBJ2-5,-,TRBV12-3/TRBV12-4,13,-,TGTGCCAGCAGTTTAAGGGGCCAAGAGACCCAGTACTTC,CASSLRGQETQYF
TRBJ2-7,-,TRBV6-1,14,-,TGTGCCAGCAGTGAACTTCCACCTTACTACGAGCAGTACTTC,CASSELPPYYEQYF
TRBJ1-1,-,TRBV6-1,15,-,TGTGCCAGCAGTGAATTTGGCAGGGGAAGCACTGAAGCTTTCTTT,CASSEFGRGSTEAFF
TRBJ2-7,-,TRBV4-1,13,-,TGCGCCAGCAGCCAAGTGTCAGAGGGCGAGCAGTACTTC,CASSQVSEGEQYF
TRBJ2-7,-,TRBV28,12,-,TGTGCCAGCTCCGAGGGGACCTACGAGCAGTACTTC,CASSEGTYEQYF
TRBJ1-2,-,TRBV6-5,16,-,TGTGCCAGCAGTTACTCGAGTGGTGGGGGGATCTATGGCTACACCTTC,CASSYSSGGGIYGYTF
TRBJ2-1,-,TRBV10-2,12,-,TGCGCCAGCAGCCTCCCATACAATGAGCAGTTCTTC,CASSLPYNEQFF
TRBJ1-5,-,TRBV28,12,-,TGTGCCAGCATCGCAGTAAATCAGCCCCAGCATTTT,CASIAVNQPQHF
TRBJ2-6,-,TRBV27,18,-,TGTGCCAGCATGCAGGGGGGAGGCCTTAGCTCTGGGGCCAACGTCCTGACTTTC,CASMQGGGLSSGANVLTF
TRBJ1-1,-,TRBV5-1,13,-,TGCGCCAGCAGCCCGACAGGGAACACTGAAGCTTTCTTT,CASSPTGNTEAFF
TRBJ2-4,-,TRBV3-1/TRBV3-2,13,-,TGTGCCAGCAGCCAATCGGGGCCGGCCATTCAGTACTTC,CASSQSGPAIQYF